The TCR beta chain described here comes from a study of cytotoxic CD8 clonotypes in ibrutinib-treated CLL. Points from the study as a whole: At baseline, clonality was higher than in age-matched healthy donors and correlated with CD8+ counts.

Concerning this clone: Antigen specificity is unknown.

The method was immunoSEQ multiplex PCR; TCRdb's version includes in-frame clones alone and lacks a portion of them. The sample lists 160,000 or so clones; 81% were seen once. Sequencing was performed on PBMCs, taken after 12 months of ibrutinib treatment. The source of this sequence is a human donor with chronic lymphocytic leukemia.

CDR3 DNA: TGTGCCAGCAGTTTATCAGAATTCAATGAGCAGTTCTTC. Residues: CASSLSEFNEQFF. This sequence joins TRBV28 and TRBJ2-1; D not certain. CDR3 length: 13 amino acids. Germline CDR1 and CDR2: MDHEN and SYDVKM. Trimming left V 1 base short and J 6 bases short, with 7 bases between.